The 19 T cell receptor beta chains below all came from one sample that was sequenced in a study of early T cells in non-severe SARS-CoV-2 infection. From the 5' RACE reads, TCRdb called clonotypes with MiXCR, one entry per CDR3 protein. Among approximately 77,000 distinct CDR3 sequences listed, about 12% were seen once. Source material: whole blood. These receptors were collected from an adult who was a healthcare worker with PCR-confirmed SARS-CoV-2 infection or an uninfected control (not recorded which).

In its sample, this clonotype was seen many times. V is TRBV5-6 and J is TRBJ2-1; no firm D call. CDR1 is SGHDT and CDR2 is YYEEEE in the germline V gene. The CDR3 is made up of 13 amino acids. V was shortened by 7 bases and J by 4 bases, with 12 bases between the two germline ends. The CDR3 here is CASSLGNYNEQFF. The CDR3 DNA sequence: TGTGCCAGCTCCCTGGGTAATTACAATGAGCAGTTCTTC.

The table lists this clonotype with many counts. This chain links TRBV5-1 with TRBJ2-1, with TRBD2 matching over 9 bases. The V segment lost 1 base and the J segment 10 bases; nucleotides outside the gene matches: 9. The CDR3 is 15 amino acids. Germline lookup yields CDR1 SGHRS and CDR2 YFSETQ. Written as DNA, the CDR3 is TGCGCCAGCAGCTTGAGGCGCGGGAGGGCTTTAGAGCAGTTCTTC. This sequence encodes CASSLRRGRALEQFF.

V is TRBV27 and J is TRBJ2-7; possibly TRBD1 for D (5 bases). Trimming took 4 bases from V and 4 from J, leaving 11 bases between them. The germline gives CDR1 MNHEY, CDR2 SMNVEV (reference sequence). This CDR3 is 13 amino acids long. CDR3 bases: TGTGCCAGCAGTTCCCGGCAGGGATACGAGCAGTACTTC. It encodes CASSSRQGYEQYF.

CDR3 in amino acids: CASSFGGDGETQYF. The CDR3 nucleotides read TGCGCCAGCAGCTTCGGCGGGGATGGGGAGACCCAGTACTTC. The chain joins TRBV5-1 to TRBJ2-5, with D maybe TRBD2 (6 bases). The CDR3 runs to 14 residues. Trimming cost V 2 bases and J 5 bases, with 13 bases left between them. Germline assignment: CDR1 SGHRS and CDR2 YFSETQ.

The chain joins TRBV2 to TRBJ2-7; maybe TRBD1 (5 bases). The CDR3 length is 12 residues. V was clipped by 7 bases and J by 3 bases, with 10 bases between them. Germline V lookup: CDR1 SNHLY, CDR2 FYNNEI. The CDR3 protein is CASNVQGYEQYF. For the CDR3, the DNA is TGTGCCAGCAATGTGCAGGGCTACGAGCAGTACTTC.

This clonotype was seen ten or more times. The chain recombines TRBV7-8 with TRBJ2-6, with 11 positions matching TRBD1. V gave up 5 bases and J gave up 2 bases; unmatched junction bases: 8. There are 18 residues in the CDR3. CDR1 SGHVS and CDR2 FQNEAQ come from the germline V gene. The CDR3 loop is CASSPRRTGGAGANVLTF. The DNA of the CDR3 is TGTGCCAGCAGCCCGCGGAGGACAGGGGGCGCTGGGGCCAACGTCCTGACTTTC.

This clonotype has just a few counts. The chain combines TRBV7-6 with TRBJ1-3; D not certain. Germline CDR1 reads SGHVS; CDR2 reads FNYEAQ. Trimming shortened V by 5 bases and J by 0 bases, and 8 bases separated the two germline ends. The CDR3 spans 14 residues. CDR3 sequence: CASSQDLSGNTIYF. The CDR3 DNA reads as TGTGCCAGCAGCCAGGACCTCTCTGGAAACACCATATATTTT.

V is TRBV29-1 and J is TRBJ2-2; TRBD2 aligns across 9 bases. This CDR3 is built from 14 residues. V lost 5 bases, J lost 4 bases, and 5 bases stayed unmatched. Germline V gives CDR1 SQVTM, CDR2 ANQGSEA. The CDR3 bases are TGCAGCGTTCGCGGGAGGGTTGGCACCGGGGAGCTGTTTTTT. It yields the protein CSVRGRVGTGELFF.

V is TRBV20-1 and J is TRBJ2-5; D remains unclear. CDR3 length equals 11 residues. V was shortened by 6 bases and J by 9 bases, with 14 bases between the two germline ends. Germline V lookup: CDR1 DFQATT, CDR2 SNEGSKA (reference sequence). CDR3 coding DNA: TGCAGTGCGTCCTTAGGGTTGCCCCAGTACTTC. Its translation is CSASLGLPQYF.

J is TRBJ2-3 and V is TRBV9, with D uncertain. Germline CDR1 reads SGDLS; CDR2 reads YYNGEE. CDR3 length: 14 amino acids. V lost 3 bases to trimming and J lost 0 bases, with 8 bases between them. The CDR3 sequence is CASSGSSSTDTQYF. The CDR3 DNA reads as TGTGCCAGCAGCGGGTCCTCTAGCACAGATACGCAGTATTTT.

The sample holds many counts of this clonotype. This sequence joins TRBV19 and TRBJ1-2; D remains ambiguous. CDR3 size: 14 residues. V was pared by 5 bases and J by 2 bases, with 12 bases between. CDR1 is LNHDA and CDR2 is SQIVND in the germline V gene (reference sequence). CDR3 sequence reads: CASSLRSTNYGYTF. The CDR3 DNA reads TGTGCCAGTAGTTTGCGGTCGACCAACTATGGCTACACCTTC.

The chain couples TRBV29-1 to TRBJ2-6; the D call may be TRBD1 or TRBD2 (5 bases each). Between the trimmed V and J ends, which lost 5 bases and 0 bases, there was a span of 8 bases. Germline assignment: CDR1 SQVTM and CDR2 ANQGSEA. The CDR3 length is 14 residues. CDR3 nucleotides: TGCAGCGTTACTGGGGGCTCTGGGGCCAACGTCCTGACTTTC. Translation: CSVTGGSGANVLTF. Full variable domain (missing parts from reference TRBV29-1 and TRBJ2-6): SAVISQKPSRDICQRGTSLTIQCQVDSQVTMMFWYRQQPGQSLTLIATANQGSEATYESGFVIDKFPISRPNLTFSTLTVSNMSPEDSSIYLCSVTGGSGANVLTFGAGSRLTVL.

This sequence joins TRBV5-1 and TRBJ2-5; TRBD1 or TRBD2 may be the D gene (5 bases each). CDR3 length equals 13 residues. From germline, CDR1 is SGHRS and CDR2 YFSETQ. The V and J ends lost 5 bases and 5 bases respectively, with 13 bases between them. The DNA for the CDR3 is TGCGCCAGCAGTGGGCCCGAGGGGGAGACCCAGTACTTC. This encodes CASSGPEGETQYF. The whole variable domain, filled in from reference TRBV5-1 and TRBJ2-5, reads KAGVTQTPRYLIKTRGQQVTLSCSPISGHRSVSWYQQTPGQGLQFLFEYFSETQRNKGNFPGRFSGRQFSNSRSEMNVSTLELGDSALYLCASSGPEGETQYFGPGTRLLVL.

This clonotype was detected a few times. The chain employs TRBV14 and TRBJ2-7, with D perhaps given as TRBD1 or TRBD2 (7 bases each). The CDR3 has 15 residues. Per germline, CDR1 SGHDN and CDR2 FVKESK. V was trimmed by 3 bases and J by 0 bases, leaving 12 bases between them. The DNA for the CDR3 is TGTGCCAGCAGCCACGGCAGGGGGGGCTCCTACGAGCAGTACTTC. Protein sequence: CASSHGRGGSYEQYF.

The chain joins TRBV29-1 to TRBJ2-3, with a tentative D call TRBD2 (5 bases). Germline assignment: CDR1 SQVTM and CDR2 ANQGSEA. The CDR3 is 12 amino acids. V lost 0 bases to trimming and J lost 12 bases, with 13 bases between them. The CDR3 protein is CSVEDAASGQYF. The CDR3 bases are TGCAGCGTTGAAGATGCGGCCAGCGGTCAGTATTTT.

The chain carries TRBV6-2 or TRBV6-3 and TRBJ2-3; unclear D gene. V was clipped by 6 bases and J by 1 base, with 14 bases between them. CDR3 length equals 15 residues. The germline CDR1 and CDR2 sequences are MNHEY and SVGEGT. The CDR3 spells CASSPPPPRTDTQYF. CDR3 in DNA: TGTGCCAGCAGCCCTCCCCCTCCCCGCACAGATACGCAGTATTTT.

CDR3 nucleotides: TGTGCCTGGAGTGAGGGGGTCTCTGGGGCCAACGTCCTGACTTTC. Its translation: CAWSEGVSGANVLTF. The rearrangement links TRBV30 to TRBJ2-6, with D possibly TRBD1 on 6 matching bases. V was shortened by 1 base and J by 0 bases, with 7 bases between the two germline ends. The CDR3 has 15 residues. From germline, CDR1 is GTSNPN and CDR2 SVGIG (reference sequence).

This clonotype was seen ten or more times. The CDR3 DNA sequence: TGTGCCAGCAGTGATGGGGCCGAGGGGTACAATGAGCAGTTCTTC. Amino acids: CASSDGAEGYNEQFF. The rearrangement uses TRBV2 and TRBJ2-1; D possibly matches TRBD1 or TRBD2 (5 bases each). CDR3 length: 15 residues. Trimming left V 3 bases short and J 4 bases short, with 13 bases between. Germline CDR1 SNHLY, CDR2 FYNNEI. Full variable domain (rest looked up from reference TRBV2 and TRBJ2-1): EPEVTQTPSHQVTQMGQEVILRCVPISNHLYFYWYRQILGQKVEFLVSFYNNEISEKSEIFDDQFSVERPDGSNFTLKIRSTKLEDSAMYFCASSDGAEGYNEQFFGPGTRLTVL.

This clonotype has ten or more counts. The chain employs TRBV29-1 and TRBJ1-2; D remains ambiguous. V lost 6 bases, J lost 4 bases, and 6 bases lay in between. Germline V gene data show CDR1 as SQVTM and CDR2 as ANQGSEA. CDR3 length: 10 amino acids. The CDR3 DNA is TGCAGCGTCCACAGCTATGGCTACACCTTC. Its protein is CSVHSYGYTF.